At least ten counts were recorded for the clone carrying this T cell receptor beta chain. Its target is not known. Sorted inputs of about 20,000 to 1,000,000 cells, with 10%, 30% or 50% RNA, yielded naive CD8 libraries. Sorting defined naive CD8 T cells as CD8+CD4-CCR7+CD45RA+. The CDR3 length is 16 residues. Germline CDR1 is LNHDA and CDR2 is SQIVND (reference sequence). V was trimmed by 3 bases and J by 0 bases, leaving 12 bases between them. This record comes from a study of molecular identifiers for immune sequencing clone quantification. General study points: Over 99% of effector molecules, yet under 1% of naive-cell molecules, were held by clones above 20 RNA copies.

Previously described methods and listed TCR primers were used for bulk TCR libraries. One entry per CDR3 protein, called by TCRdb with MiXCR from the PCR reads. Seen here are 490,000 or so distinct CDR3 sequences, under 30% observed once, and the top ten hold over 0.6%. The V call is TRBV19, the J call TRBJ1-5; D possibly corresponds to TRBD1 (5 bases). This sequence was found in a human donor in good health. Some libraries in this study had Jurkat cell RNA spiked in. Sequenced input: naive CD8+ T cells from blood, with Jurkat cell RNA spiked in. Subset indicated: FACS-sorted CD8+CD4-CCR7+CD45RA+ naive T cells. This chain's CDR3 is CASSMDLGGSNQPQHF. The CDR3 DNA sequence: TGTGCCAGTAGTATGGACCTTGGGGGTAGCAATCAGCCCCAGCATTTT.